Below are 14 T cell receptor beta chains sequenced from a single sample in a study of regulatory T cells in long-lasting Graves disease. Specified time point: persistent/refractory GD, antithyroid drugs over 5 years with positive TRAb. RNA from PBMCs was the source of the TCR library. Building of the TCR beta libraries involved iRepertoire HTBI primers and Arm-PCR of CDR3 regions. One entry per CDR3 protein, called by TCRdb with MiXCR from the multiplex PCR reads. The sample lists hundreds of thousands of distinct CDR3 sequences, 25% to 35% seen once, with around 42% in the top ten. Source: peripheral blood mononuclear cells (PBMCs), taken when the disease was refractory, from a patient treated with antithyroid drugs. The receptor set was obtained from a female donor with Graves disease.

V is TRBV5-1 and J is TRBJ2-7; tentative D call: TRBD1 (6 bases). The length of the CDR3 is 16 residues. Trimming pared 2 bases from V and 0 bases from J, leaving 15 bases between. CDR1 and CDR2 (germline): SGHRS, YFSETQ. Here the CDR3 DNA reads TGCGCCAGCAGCTTTGCCGCGACAGGAGGCTCCTACGAGCAGTACTTC. Its protein product is CASSFAATGGSYEQYF.

The genes are TRBV11-2 and TRBJ2-7; perhaps TRBD2 as D (5 bases). This CDR3 contains 15 residues. Trimming left V 0 bases short and J 2 bases short, with 11 bases between. Germline values: CDR1 SGHAT, CDR2 FQNNGV. CDR3 residues: CASSLDPISAYEQYF. The CDR3 bases are TGTGCCAGCAGCTTAGATCCCATTAGCGCCTACGAGCAGTACTTC.

This clonotype was recorded a few times. The rearrangement links TRBV27 to TRBJ1-2; D not certain. The CDR3 loop spans 12 amino acids. From germline, CDR1 is MNHEY and CDR2 SMNVEV (reference sequence). Trimming removed 8 bases from V and 8 bases from J, with 15 bases in between. CDR3 sequence (DNA): TGTGCCAGCTCACCTTATGAGTACGGCTACACCTTC. It codes for CASSPYEYGYTF.

This chain connects TRBV20-1 to TRBJ2-7; D uncertain. The CDR3 sequence is 10 residues long. The ends were cut back, 5 bases at V and 0 bases at J, with 2 bases in the middle. The germline CDR1 and CDR2 sequences are DFQATT and SNEGSKA (reference sequence). CDR3 region: CSAGSYEQYF. CDR3 DNA: TGCAGTGCTGGCTCCTACGAGCAGTACTTC.

The gene calls are TRBV29-1 and TRBJ1-2, with TRBD1 matching over 7 bases. The V gene end was trimmed by 7 bases and the J gene end by 3 bases; junction bases not matched to a gene: 8. Germline CDR1 and CDR2: SQVTM and ANQGSEA. CDR3 length: 13 residues. The CDR3 loop is CSDVTGRHYGYTF. CDR3 nucleotide sequence: TGCAGCGACGTGACAGGGAGGCACTATGGCTACACCTTC.

The chain couples TRBV18 to TRBJ1-6, with a tentative D call TRBD1 (5 bases). Germline lookup yields CDR1 KGHSH and CDR2 LQKENI. V dropped 4 bases and J dropped 6 bases, with 10 bases sitting between them. This CDR3 region has 14 residues. CDR3 DNA: TGTGCCAGCTCACGACAAGGGGTTAATTCACCCCTCCACTTT. Its translation is CASSRQGVNSPLHF. Supplemented by reference TRBV18 and TRBJ1-6, the full variable domain reads NAGVMQNPRHLVRRRGQEARLRCSPMKGHSHVYWYRQLPEEGLKFMVYLQKENIIDESGMPKERFSAEFPKEGPSILRIQQVVRGDSAAYFCASSRQGVNSPLHFGNGTRLTVT.

V usage is TRBV20-1 and J usage is TRBJ2-7; weak D call: TRBD2 (5 bases). Germline CDR1 reads DFQATT; CDR2 reads SNEGSKA (reference sequence). The CDR3 runs to 15 residues. Trimming took off 3 bases at V and 6 bases at J, with 21 bases between the two ends. Written as DNA, the CDR3 is TGCAGTGCTAGTCCCTCGACTATCGGGCTCCGCGAGCAGTACTTC. Translating it yields CSASPSTIGLREQYF.

The chain is built from TRBV27 and TRBJ1-6; D is unresolved. Trimming pared 6 bases from V and 9 bases from J, leaving 15 bases between. Germline CDR1 MNHEY, CDR2 SMNVEV (reference sequence). The CDR3 is 14 amino acids. The CDR3 bases are TGTGCCAGCAGCCGACCCAAACGGGGTTCACCCCTCCACTTT. As protein: CASSRPKRGSPLHF.

The V gene is TRBV24-1, the J gene TRBJ1-1; D is unresolved. Trimming took 1 base from V and 8 from J, leaving 10 bases between them. The CDR3 length is 13 residues. The germline CDR1 and CDR2 sequences are KGHDR and SFDVKD. This CDR3 reads CATSDLEQREAFF. The CDR3 DNA follows: TGTGCCACCAGTGATTTAGAACAGAGGGAAGCTTTCTTT.

This clonotype was counted ten times or more. V usage is TRBV2 and J usage is TRBJ1-2; no reliable D call. Germline V gene data show CDR1 as SNHLY and CDR2 as FYNNEI. Trimming removed 4 bases at V and 0 bases at J, with 6 bases between. This CDR3 region has 13 residues. CDR3 DNA sequence: TGTGCCAGCAGTGCTTCGTCTAACTATGGCTACACCTTC. As protein: CASSASSNYGYTF. The full variable domain, with the rest looked up from reference TRBV2 and TRBJ1-2, is EPEVTQTPSHQVTQMGQEVILRCVPISNHLYFYWYRQILGQKVEFLVSFYNNEISEKSEIFDDQFSVERPDGSNFTLKIRSTKLEDSAMYFCASSASSNYGYTFGSGTRLTVV.

This clonotype was detected only a few times. The chain links TRBV9 to TRBJ1-1; possibly TRBD1 for D (6 bases). V was trimmed by 0 bases and J by 5 bases, leaving 11 bases between them. Germline V gives CDR1 SGDLS, CDR2 YYNGEE. The CDR3 extends over 14 amino acids. The CDR3 sequence: CASSVAGAMTEAFF. In DNA form, the CDR3 reads TGTGCCAGCAGCGTAGCGGGGGCGATGACTGAAGCTTTCTTT.

The rearrangement uses TRBV18 and TRBJ2-6, with TRBD1 identical over 7 bases. Trimming took 6 bases from V and 0 from J; bases not matched to a gene: 14. The germline CDR1 and CDR2 sequences are KGHSH and LQKENI. The CDR3 sequence is 19 residues long. CDR3 bases: TGTGCCAGCTCTCTTGACCGGGACAGTGCCTCCTCTGGGGCCAACGTCCTGACTTTC. It codes for CASSLDRDSASSGANVLTF.

This clonotype has just a few counts. The chain is built from TRBV3-1 and TRBJ1-6; weak D call: TRBD1 (6 bases). V dropped 2 bases and J dropped 8 bases, with 7 bases sitting between them. The CDR3 extends over 13 amino acids. The V gene's germline CDR1 is LGHDT and CDR2 YNNKEL (reference sequence). The CDR3 loop is CASSQNRDSPLHF. The DNA of the CDR3 is TGTGCCAGCAGCCAAAACAGGGATTCACCCCTCCACTTT. Full variable domain (rest looked up from reference TRBV3-1 and TRBJ1-6): DTAVSQTPKYLVTQMGNDKSIKCEQNLGHDTMYWYKQDSKKFLKIMFSYNNKELIINETVPNRFSPKSPDKAHLNLHINSLELGDSAVYFCASSQNRDSPLHFGNGTRLTVT.

Ten or more counts support this clonotype. CDR3 sequence reads: CASMRGGGSNQPQHF. The CDR3 DNA sequence: TGTGCCAGCATGAGGGGGGGTGGTAGCAATCAGCCCCAGCATTTT. This rearrangement joins TRBV28 to TRBJ1-5, with D perhaps matching TRBD1 (6 bases). The germline V and J ends were trimmed by 7 bases and 0 bases, with 13 bases remaining between them. Germline assignment: CDR1 MDHEN and CDR2 SYDVKM. This CDR3 region has 15 residues.